This TCR beta chain was retrieved from a study of shared clonotypes between healthy human individuals. Worth noting for this clone: What it binds is unknown.

Study-wide results and caveats: The generation probabilities recorded for non-shared clonotypes fell below those of clonotypes shared by all four donors. A few donors showed sharing of around 5.3% of naive CD4 clonotypes.

Clones were read by immunoSEQ multiplex PCR, and TCRdb kept only the in-frame ones, dropping some. Here the sample spans roughly 1,000,000 clones, 75% to 80% being singletons. CDR1 and CDR2 (germline): SGHDT, YYEEEE. This CDR3 contains 14 residues. The J segment lost 5 bases and the V segment lost 3 bases, leaving 5 bases of the junction unmatched. The sequenced sample was memory CD4+ T cells from PBMCs. Subset indicated: CD45RA-negative fraction. This chain connects TRBV5-6 to TRBJ2-5, with 9 bases matching TRBD1. This clonotype was obtained from a young man in good health. Some clones in this sample may be carry-over from other donors' samples. The CDR3 region has the DNA TGTGCCAGCAGCTCGGACAGGGGATCGGAGACCCAGTACTTC. Translating it yields CASSSDRGSETQYF.